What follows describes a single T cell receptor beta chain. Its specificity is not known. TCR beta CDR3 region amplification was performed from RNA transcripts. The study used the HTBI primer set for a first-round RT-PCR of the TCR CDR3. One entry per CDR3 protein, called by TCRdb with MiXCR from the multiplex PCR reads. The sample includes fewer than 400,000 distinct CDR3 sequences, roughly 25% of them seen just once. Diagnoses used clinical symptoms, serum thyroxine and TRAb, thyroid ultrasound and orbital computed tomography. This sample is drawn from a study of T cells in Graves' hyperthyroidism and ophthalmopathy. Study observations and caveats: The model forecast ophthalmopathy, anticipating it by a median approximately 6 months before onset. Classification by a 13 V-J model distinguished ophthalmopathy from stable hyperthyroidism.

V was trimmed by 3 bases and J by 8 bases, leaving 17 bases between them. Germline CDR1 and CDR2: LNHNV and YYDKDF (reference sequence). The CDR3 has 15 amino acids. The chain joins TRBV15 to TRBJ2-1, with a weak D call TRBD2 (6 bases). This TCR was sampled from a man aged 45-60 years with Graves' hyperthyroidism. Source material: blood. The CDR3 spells CATSSLTGSKDEQFF. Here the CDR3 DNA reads TGTGCCACCAGCAGCTTGACCGGGAGTAAAGATGAGCAGTTCTTC.